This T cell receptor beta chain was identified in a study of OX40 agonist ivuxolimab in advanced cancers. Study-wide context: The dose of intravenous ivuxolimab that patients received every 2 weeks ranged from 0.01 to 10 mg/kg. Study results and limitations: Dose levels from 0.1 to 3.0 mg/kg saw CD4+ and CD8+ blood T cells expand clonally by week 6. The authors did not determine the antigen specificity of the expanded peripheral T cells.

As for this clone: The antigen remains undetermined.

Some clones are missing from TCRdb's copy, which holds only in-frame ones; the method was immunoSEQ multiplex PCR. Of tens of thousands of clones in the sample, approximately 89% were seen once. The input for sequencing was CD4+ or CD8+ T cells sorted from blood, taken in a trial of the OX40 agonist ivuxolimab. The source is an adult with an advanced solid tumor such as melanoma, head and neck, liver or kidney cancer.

The CDR3: CASSPRQGAKSGANVLTF. The CDR3 bases are TGTGCCAGCTCACCAAGACAGGGGGCGAAGTCTGGGGCCAACGTCCTGACTTTC. The rearrangement links TRBV18 to TRBJ2-6; TRBD1 agrees at 10 bases. With 2 bases clipped from V and 1 base from J, the junction kept 5 bases outside the gene matches. Germline V CDR1 and CDR2: KGHSH, LQKENI. The CDR3 has 18 residues.